This TCR beta chain was sequenced during a study of blood T cell repertoires in COVID-19. Overall study context: The United States, Italy and Spain were the sources of the acute and convalescent COVID-19 samples. T cells, B-cell-depleted T cells, or PBMCs provided the cDNA or gDNA that served as material.

Sequencing used immunoSEQ multiplex PCR; TCRdb keeps in-frame clones, though not all of them. The sample includes 250,000 to 350,000 clones, 89% of them seen just once. CDR1 and CDR2 from the germline V gene are MGHDK and SYGVNS. The V and J ends lost 0 bases and 6 bases respectively, with 3 bases between them. This CDR3 has 12 amino acids. V is TRBV25-1 and J is TRBJ2-1; no definite D call. The sample consisted of peripheral blood. The TCR originated in a man younger than 35 who had recovered from COVID-19. This CDR3 reads CASSEYRNEQFF. CDR3 nucleotides: TGTGCCAGCAGTGAATATCGCAATGAGCAGTTCTTC.